These 16 T cell receptor beta chains originate from one sample sequenced in a study of blood T cell repertoires in COVID-19. The protocol was immunoSEQ multiplex PCR, while the TCRdb copy is restricted to in-frame clones and leaves out a portion. Altogether about 72,000 clones are present, around 76% being singletons, with the ten largest covering roughly 20%. Input material: peripheral blood. Receptors originate from a human donor in a cohort sampled during active COVID-19.

V is TRBV5-6 and J is TRBJ2-7; the match to TRBD1 covers 8 bases. V lost 4 bases and J lost 4; bases outside the gene matches: 7. The CDR3 loop spans 14 amino acids. CDR1 and CDR2 (germline): SGHDT, YYEEEE. The CDR3, as DNA: TGTGCCAGCAGCCAGACAGGGGTGGGATACGAGCAGTACTTC. This translates into CASSQTGVGYEQYF.

This chain connects TRBV15 to TRBJ1-2; tentative D call: TRBD1 (5 bases). The CDR3 spans 15 residues. Germline V gives CDR1 LNHNV, CDR2 YYDKDF (reference sequence). V gave up 2 bases and J gave up 4 bases, with 14 bases separating them. CDR3 residues: CATSRLGQKSYGYTF. The CDR3 nucleotides read TGTGCCACCAGCAGACTCGGACAAAAATCCTATGGCTACACCTTC.

The chain is built from TRBV10-3 and TRBJ1-5; TRBD1 might be the D (6 bases). From germline, CDR1 is ENHRY and CDR2 SYGVKD. The CDR3 runs to 15 residues. Trimming took 4 bases from V and 4 from J, leaving 14 bases between them. This CDR3 reads CAISAIQGPNQPQHF. CDR3 DNA sequence: TGTGCCATCAGTGCAATACAGGGACCGAATCAGCCCCAGCATTTT.

The V and J genes are TRBV2 and TRBJ1-2; 10 bases align to TRBD1. The junction had 12 bases not matched to a gene; V was cut back by 6 bases and J by 14 bases. Germline values: CDR1 SNHLY, CDR2 FYNNEI. CDR3 length: 13 residues. The CDR3 sequence: CASSQGQGRGGTF. In DNA, the CDR3 is TGTGCCAGCAGCCAGGGACAGGGGAGGGGCGGGACCTTC. The complete variable domain, with remaining parts taken from reference TRBV2 and TRBJ1-2, reads EPEVTQTPSHQVTQMGQEVILRCVPISNHLYFYWYRQILGQKVEFLVSFYNNEISEKSEIFDDQFSVERPDGSNFTLKIRSTKLEDSAMYFCASSQGQGRGGTFGSGTRLTVV.

This chain joins TRBV15 and TRBJ2-7, with 7 bases that match TRBD2. The CDR3 consists of 14 residues. Losses at the gene ends were 5 bases for V and 5 bases for J; bases not matched to a gene: 9. The germline CDR1 and CDR2 sequences are LNHNV and YYDKDF (reference sequence). CDR3 in amino acids: CATSSPGGSDEQYF. CDR3 nucleotide sequence: TGTGCCACCAGCTCCCCCGGCGGGAGCGACGAGCAGTACTTC.

The CDR3 reads CASSQTGGTEAFF. The DNA of the CDR3 is TGCGCCAGCAGCCAAACCGGGGGCACTGAAGCTTTCTTT. The genes are TRBV10-1 and TRBJ1-1; maybe TRBD1 (5 bases). Deletions cut 6 bases from V and 4 bases from J, with 12 bases between. Germline values: CDR1 WNHNN, CDR2 SYGVQD (reference sequence). The CDR3 is made up of 13 amino acids.

The chain links TRBV11-1 to TRBJ1-5, with D tentatively TRBD1 (5 bases). This CDR3 is 15 amino acids long. Germline V gives CDR1 SGHAT, CDR2 FQDESV (reference sequence). The V end was cut by 5 bases, the J end by 1 base, with 12 bases between. CDR3 loop: CASSLGPGSNQPQHF. CDR3 bases: TGTGCCAGCAGCCTCGGGCCAGGGAGCAATCAGCCCCAGCATTTT.

This chain connects TRBV6-2 or TRBV6-3 to TRBJ1-1, with TRBD1 as a possible D gene (5 bases). Germline values: CDR1 MNHEY, CDR2 SVGEGT. This CDR3 is 13 amino acids long. With 2 bases removed from V and 8 bases from J, the gap between germline ends came to 12 bases. The CDR3: CASSYAGVREAFF. The CDR3, as DNA: TGTGCCAGCAGTTACGCGGGGGTTAGGGAAGCTTTCTTT.

This clone appeared a few times. This chain links TRBV30 with TRBJ1-4, with D unclear. Deletions cut 0 bases from V and 4 bases from J, with 6 bases between. The germline V gene has CDR1 GTSNPN and CDR2 SVGIG (reference sequence). The CDR3 runs to 13 residues. The CDR3 DNA is TGTGCCTGGAGTGTACGACTTAATGAAAAACTGTTTTTT. Amino acids: CAWSVRLNEKLFF.

The CDR3 region is CASSSPAGSGANVLTF. The CDR3 coding sequence is TGTGCCAGCAGTTCCCCCGCCGGCTCTGGGGCCAACGTCCTGACTTTC. The V and J genes are TRBV6-6 and TRBJ2-6; D not resolved. The germline CDR1 and CDR2 sequences are MNHNY and SVGAGI (reference sequence). CDR3 length: 16 amino acids. The V end was cut by 4 bases, the J end by 0 bases, with 10 bases between.

The rearrangement links TRBV9 to TRBJ2-1; 11 nucleotides match TRBD2. Germline trimming cut 3 bases from V and 4 bases from J; bases unmatched to any gene: 6. The CDR3 covers 16 residues. Germline V gives CDR1 SGDLS, CDR2 YYNGEE. The CDR3 region is CASSGSTSGKYNEQFF. CDR3 bases: TGTGCCAGCAGCGGATCGACTAGCGGGAAGTACAATGAGCAGTTCTTC.

The V and J genes are TRBV6-5 and TRBJ2-7; 8 nucleotides match TRBD1. Unmatched junction bases numbered 9, after V lost 8 bases and J lost 6 bases. CDR1 and CDR2 from the germline V gene are MNHEY and SVGAGI. CDR3 length: 13 residues. The CDR3 is CASRPGQAAEQYF. CDR3 coding DNA: TGTGCCAGCCGTCCGGGACAGGCCGCCGAGCAGTACTTC.

The chain uses TRBV3-1 (or the pseudogene TRBV3-2) and TRBJ1-6; weak D call: TRBD1 (5 bases). The V gene's germline CDR1 is LGHDT and CDR2 YNNKEL (reference sequence). The CDR3 is 14 amino acids. Trimming took off 4 bases at V and 3 bases at J, with 7 bases between the two ends. The CDR3 DNA reads as TGTGCCAGCAGCCTCAGGGACTATAATTCACCCCTCCACTTT. It is translated as CASSLRDYNSPLHF.

This chain connects TRBV11-2 to TRBJ2-5; TRBD2 aligns across 8 bases. The CDR3 runs to 14 residues. CDR1 and CDR2 (germline): SGHAT, FQNNGV. The V and J ends lost 8 bases and 2 bases, in that order; junction bases with no gene match: 7. The CDR3 protein is CASASGGFQETQYF. The CDR3 DNA follows: TGTGCCAGCGCCAGCGGGGGTTTTCAAGAGACCCAGTACTTC. The whole variable domain, remainder taken from reference TRBV11-2 and TRBJ2-5, is EAGVAQSPRYKIIEKRQSVAFWCNPISGHATLYWYQQILGQGPKLLIQFQNNGVVDDSQLPKDRFSAERLKGVDSTLKIQPAKLEDSAVYLCASASGGFQETQYFGPGTRLLVL.

The chain has TRBV30 and TRBJ1-6; D is possibly TRBD1 (6 bases). Germline CDR1 reads GTSNPN; CDR2 reads SVGIG (reference sequence). The CDR3 runs to 14 residues. Between the trimmed V and J ends, which lost 6 bases and 11 bases, there was a span of 20 bases. The CDR3 DNA follows: TGTGCCTGTCCCGCCCGGGACACCCTTCCACCCCTCCACTTT. Its protein product is CACPARDTLPPLHF.

The chain employs TRBV5-4 and TRBJ1-1, with 8 bases aligning to TRBD1. The germline gives CDR1 SGHNT, CDR2 YYREEE (reference sequence). The CDR3 runs to 14 residues. Trimming removed 4 bases from V and 2 bases from J; junction bases left unmatched: 4. The CDR3 reads CASSPQGVNTEAFF. The CDR3 nucleotides read TGTGCCAGCAGCCCACAGGGGGTTAACACTGAAGCTTTCTTT.